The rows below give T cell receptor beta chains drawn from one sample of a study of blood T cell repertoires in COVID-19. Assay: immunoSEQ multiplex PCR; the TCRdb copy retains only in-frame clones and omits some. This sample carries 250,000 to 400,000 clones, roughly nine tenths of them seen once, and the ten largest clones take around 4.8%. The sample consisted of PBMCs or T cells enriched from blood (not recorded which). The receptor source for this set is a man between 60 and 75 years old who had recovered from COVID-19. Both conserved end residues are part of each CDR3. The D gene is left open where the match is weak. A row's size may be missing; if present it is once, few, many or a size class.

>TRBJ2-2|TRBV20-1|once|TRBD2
TGCAGTGCTAGTGACGCGGGAGGGACCGGGGAGCTGTTTTTT
CSASDAGGTGELFF
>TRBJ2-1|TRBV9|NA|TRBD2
TGTGCCAGCAGCGTAGTGGCGGGAGGGCCGGTATCCTACAATGAGCAGTTCTTC
CASSVVAGGPVSYNEQFF
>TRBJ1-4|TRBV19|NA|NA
TGTGCCAGTAGTATCGCACGGGTTAATGAAAAACTGTTTTTT
CASSIARVNEKLFF
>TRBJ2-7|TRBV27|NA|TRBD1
TGTGCCAGCAGTTTCCCCGACAGGGCAGCCTACGAGCAGTACTTC
CASSFPDRAAYEQYF
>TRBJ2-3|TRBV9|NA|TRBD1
TGTGCCAGCAGCGCCGGGACAGGGGACACAGATACGCAGTATTTT
CASSAGTGDTDTQYF
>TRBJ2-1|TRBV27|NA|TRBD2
TGTGCCAGCAGCAGACTAGCGGGAGGGCCCCACAATGAGCAGTTCTTC
CASSRLAGGPHNEQFF
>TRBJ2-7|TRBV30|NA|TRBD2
TGTGCCTCTTCAACTAGCGGCTACGAGCAGTACTTC
CASSTSGYEQYF
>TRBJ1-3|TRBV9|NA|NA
TGTGCCAGCAGCGTGGGGGCTTGGGCTGGAGGAAACACCATATATTTT
CASSVGAWAGGNTIYF
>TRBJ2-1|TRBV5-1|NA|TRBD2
TGCGCCAGCAGCTTGGCCCCTCGGACTAGCGGGACCTACAATGAGCAGTTCTTC
CASSLAPRTSGTYNEQFF
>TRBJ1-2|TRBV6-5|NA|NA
TGTGCCAGCCTTACCCAGGGCCGCCCTTATGGCTACACCTTC
CASLTQGRPYGYTF
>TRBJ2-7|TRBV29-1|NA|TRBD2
TGCAGCGTTGGCGGGGGGCCACCCCGGGGCGGGAGTTCCTACGAGCAGTACTTC
CSVGGGPPRGGSSYEQYF
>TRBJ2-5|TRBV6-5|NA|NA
TGTGCCAGCAGGTTAATAGCGGAAAGCCAAGAGACCCAGTACTTC
CASRLIAESQETQYF
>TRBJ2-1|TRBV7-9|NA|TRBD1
TGTGCCAGCAGCGTCGGACAGGGATACAATGAGCAGTTCTTC
CASSVGQGYNEQFF